What follows are 5 T cell receptor beta chains derived from one specimen sequenced in a study of T cells in localized non-small cell lung cancer. Assay used: immunoSEQ multiplex PCR; TCRdb lists only in-frame clones, some missing. The table shows 35,000 to 45,000 clones, with more than 85% occurring only once. Sequencing used peripheral blood, obtained before any cancer treatment. The receptors stem from a woman aged 18-55 years with stage III lung adenocarcinoma.

CDR3 bases: TGTGCCAGCAGCTTAAGAGGACAGGCGAGCACAGATACGCAGTATTTT. Amino acid sequence: CASSLRGQASTDTQYF. The V and J genes are TRBV7-9 and TRBJ2-3; 7 bases map to TRBD1. Looked up from germline, CDR1 is SEHNR and CDR2 is FQNEAQ (reference sequence). CDR3 size: 16 residues. Trimming took 2 bases from V and 0 from J; bases not matched to a gene: 5.

The chain recombines TRBV13 with TRBJ2-3; 10 bases line up with TRBD2. Germline lookup yields CDR1 PRHDT and CDR2 FYEKMQ (reference sequence). The CDR3 runs 15 residues. Trimming at V came to 6 bases and at J to 6 bases, leaving 9 bases not matched to a gene. CDR3 amino acids: CASRPTSGARDTQYF. The CDR3 DNA reads TGTGCCAGCAGACCTACTAGCGGGGCCCGCGATACGCAGTATTTT.

The chain combines TRBV9 with TRBJ2-1; tentative D call: TRBD2 (7 bases). This CDR3 has 15 residues. V lost 2 bases and J lost 2, with 11 bases in between. The germline V gene encodes CDR1 SGDLS and CDR2 YYNGEE. CDR3 sequence reads: CASSVDGGPYNEQFF. The DNA for the CDR3 is TGTGCCAGCAGCGTTGACGGGGGGCCCTACAATGAGCAGTTCTTC.

The chain couples TRBV9 to TRBJ2-3, with D possibly matching TRBD2 (6 bases). Germline lookup yields CDR1 SGDLS and CDR2 YYNGEE. V dropped 0 bases and J dropped 1 base, with 12 bases sitting between them. This CDR3 region has 16 residues. Here the CDR3 DNA reads TGTGCCAGCAGCGTAGAGTGGATAGCGGGCACAGATACGCAGTATTTT. Residues: CASSVEWIAGTDTQYF.

The rearrangement links TRBV11-2 to TRBJ1-2; TRBD1 agrees at 9 bases. CDR1 and CDR2 from the germline V gene are SGHAT and FQNNGV. The CDR3 is 15 residues long. Trimming cost V 0 bases and J 7 bases; bases outside gene matches: 6. The CDR3 DNA is TGTGCCAGCAGCTTAGATTGGGACAGGGCATCTGGCTACACCTTC. This encodes CASSLDWDRASGYTF.